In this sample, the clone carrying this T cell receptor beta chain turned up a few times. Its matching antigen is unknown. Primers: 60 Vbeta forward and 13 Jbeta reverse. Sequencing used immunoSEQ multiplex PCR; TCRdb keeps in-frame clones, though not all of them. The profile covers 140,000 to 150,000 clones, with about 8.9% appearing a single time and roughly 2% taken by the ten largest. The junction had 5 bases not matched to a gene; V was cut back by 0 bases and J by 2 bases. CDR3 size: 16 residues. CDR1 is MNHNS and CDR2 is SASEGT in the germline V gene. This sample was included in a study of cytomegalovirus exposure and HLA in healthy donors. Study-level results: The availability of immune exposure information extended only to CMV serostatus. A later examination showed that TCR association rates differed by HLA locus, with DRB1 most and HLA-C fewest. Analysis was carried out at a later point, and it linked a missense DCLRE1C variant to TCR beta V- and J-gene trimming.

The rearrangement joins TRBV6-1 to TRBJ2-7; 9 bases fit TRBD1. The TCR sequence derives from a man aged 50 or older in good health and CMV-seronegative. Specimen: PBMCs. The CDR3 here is CASSEAGTGFAYEQYF. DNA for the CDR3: TGTGCCAGCAGTGAAGCTGGGACAGGGTTCGCCTACGAGCAGTACTTC.